These 9 T cell receptor beta chains share one sample of origin, sequenced in a study of cytotoxic CD8 clonotypes in ibrutinib-treated CLL. The repertoire was sequenced with immunoSEQ multiplex PCR; TCRdb's copy has only in-frame clones and lacks some. The table lists hundreds of thousands of clones, 67% of them singletons, with roughly 6.3% in the top ten. The sequencing used PBMCs, collected after 36 months of ibrutinib treatment. These receptors were taken from a human donor with chronic lymphocytic leukemia.

The genes are TRBV9 and TRBJ2-3; 7 bases agree with TRBD2. This CDR3 is 15 amino acids long. The germline V gene encodes CDR1 SGDLS and CDR2 YYNGEE. V lost 0 bases to trimming and J lost 1 base; unmatched junction nucleotides: 2. The CDR3: CASSVGLARTDTQYF. CDR3 sequence (DNA): TGTGCCAGCAGCGTAGGACTAGCCCGCACAGATACGCAGTATTTT.

The chain links TRBV28 to TRBJ2-7; D might be TRBD2 (6 bases). The V end was cut by 6 bases, the J end by 4 bases, with 16 bases between. The CDR3 consists of 14 residues. CDR1 and CDR2 from the germline V gene are MDHEN and SYDVKM. Written as DNA, the CDR3 is TGTGCCAGCAGGCTACCGGGACTCTCTTACGAGCAGTACTTC. It translates to CASRLPGLSYEQYF.

The rearrangement links TRBV7-9 to TRBJ2-5; D ambiguous. CDR3 length equals 13 residues. Germline V lookup: CDR1 SEHNR, CDR2 FQNEAQ (reference sequence). V lost 5 bases and J 5 bases, leaving 12 bases between the germline ends. This CDR3 is CASSVRFQETQYF. The CDR3 DNA is TGTGCCAGCAGCGTCAGGTTCCAGGAGACCCAGTACTTC.

The CDR3 loop reads CASSGHSGYNEKLFF. CDR3 DNA: TGTGCCAGCAGCGGACATTCAGGGTATAATGAAAAACTGTTTTTT. The rearrangement links TRBV9 to TRBJ1-4; possible D gene TRBD1, 5 bases. In germline, CDR1 is SGDLS, CDR2 YYNGEE. Trimming shortened V by 3 bases and J by 4 bases, and 13 bases separated the two germline ends. The CDR3 runs to 15 residues.

This chain connects TRBV19 to TRBJ1-6, with 7 positions matching TRBD1. Germline V CDR1 and CDR2: LNHDA, SQIVND (reference sequence). The CDR3 contains 17 residues. After removal of 2 bases from V and 7 bases from J, the junction contained 11 bases not matched to a gene. CDR3 sequence: CASSISKGARGNSPLHF. The CDR3 coding sequence is TGTGCCAGTAGTATATCGAAGGGGGCAAGAGGGAATTCACCCCTCCACTTT.

CDR3 DNA: TGCGCCAGCACCTACCCCCGGGACAGGGAGAGTTATAATTCACCCCTCCACTTT. Its protein is CASTYPRDRESYNSPLHF. The gene calls are TRBV23-1 and TRBJ1-6; 9 bases fit TRBD1. TRBV23-1 is marked as an open reading frame, function uncertain. V lost 7 bases and J lost 4; bases outside the gene matches: 14. The CDR3 sequence is 18 residues long.

The genes are TRBV2 and TRBJ2-7, with 7 bases aligning to TRBD1. Trimming cost V 8 bases and J 3 bases; bases outside gene matches: 13. Germline loops: CDR1 SNHLY, CDR2 FYNNEI. This CDR3 region has 15 residues. The CDR3 DNA sequence: TGTGCCAGCCCCGGGACAGAAAAAGGGGTCTACGAGCAGTACTTC. It specifies CASPGTEKGVYEQYF.

CDR3 protein: CASSPRQGPSNYGYTF. The CDR3 DNA sequence: TGTGCCAGCTCACCCCGACAGGGTCCCTCCAACTATGGCTACACCTTC. This chain joins TRBV18 and TRBJ1-2; 7 positions agree with TRBD1. Germline CDR1 and CDR2: KGHSH and LQKENI. The CDR3 covers 16 residues. V shed 3 bases and J 2 bases; nucleotides not matched to a gene: 9.

The J gene is TRBJ1-2, the V gene TRBV10-2; 9 positions match TRBD1. The CDR3 totals 13 residues. CDR1 and CDR2 from the germline V gene are WSHSY and SAAADI. Germline trimming cut 8 bases from V and 5 bases from J; bases unmatched to any gene: 6. CDR3 region: CASAAGTGYGYTF. As DNA, the CDR3 is TGCGCCAGCGCCGCCGGGACAGGGTATGGCTACACCTTC.